The rows below give T cell receptor beta chains drawn from one sample of a study of blood T cells in healthy people across ages. Each CDR3 protein is one row after TCRdb ran MiXCR on the 5' RACE reads. Here the sample spans approximately 1,700,000 distinct CDR3 sequences, around 40% being singletons. Sample: blood. The receptor source for this set is a human donor in good health. The CDR3 runs from the conserved cysteine through the conserved F or W. The order of the fields is J gene, clone size, V gene, D gene, CDR3 protein, CDR3 DNA. D genes are given only for firm matches. Expanded clones get a size class; other rows say once, few or many, or leave the size out.

TRBJ1-2	once	TRBV15	.	CATWGYRDPYGYTF	TGTGCCACGTGGGGGTACAGGGATCCCTATGGCTACACCTTC
TRBJ2-5	few	TRBV7-2	TRBD2	CASSPAGVRIQETQYF	TGTGCCAGCAGCCCTGCGGGGGTACGAATACAAGAGACCCAGTACTTC
TRBJ2-6	.	TRBV7-9	TRBD1	CASSAVPGQGAGANVLTF	TGTGCCAGCAGCGCCGTTCCGGGACAGGGGGCTGGGGCCAACGTCCTGACTTTC
TRBJ2-5	few	TRBV20-1	TRBD2	CSARDTGSGGLGETQYF	TGCAGTGCTAGAGACACCGGGTCGGGGGGACTTGGAGAGACCCAGTACTTC
TRBJ2-1	.	TRBV5-1	.	CASTRRGNEQFF	TGCGCCAGCACCCGGCGGGGCAATGAACAGTTCTTC
TRBJ2-6	once	TRBV4-1	TRBD1	CASSKTGGIAGANVLTF	TGCGCCAGCAGCAAAACAGGGGGGATAGCTGGGGCCAACGTCCTGACTTTC
TRBJ1-2	.	TRBV15	.	CATSRDISSDGYTF	TGTGCCACCAGCAGAGATATCAGCTCGGATGGCTACACCTTC
TRBJ2-2	.	TRBV4-3	TRBD1	CASSQDTGVNTWELFF	TGCGCCAGCAGCCAAGACACAGGGGTGAACACCTGGGAGCTGTTTTTT
TRBJ2-1	few	TRBV5-1	.	CASSLAILWGDHEQFF	TGCGCCAGCAGCTTGGCGATACTCTGGGGGGACCATGAGCAGTTCTTC
TRBJ2-7	.	TRBV20-1	TRBD1	CSARGDSTGGYEQYF	TGCAGTGCTAGAGGGGACTCGACAGGGGGCTACGAGCAGTACTTC
TRBJ2-1	.	TRBV12-3/TRBV12-4	TRBD2	CASRYRTSSYNEQFF	TGTGCCAGCAGGTATCGGACTAGCAGCTACAATGAGCAGTTCTTC
TRBJ2-3	many	TRBV10-3	TRBD1	CATGTGATTDTQYF	TGTGCCACCGGGACAGGGGCGACCACAGATACGCAGTATTTT
TRBJ1-2	.	TRBV7-8	.	CASSLGEEVNYGYTF	TGTGCCAGCAGCTTAGGGGAGGAGGTTAACTATGGCTACACCTTC
TRBJ1-2	few	TRBV9	.	CASSIHGSGANYGYTF	TGTGCCAGCAGCATCCACGGAAGCGGAGCTAACTATGGCTACACCTTC
TRBJ1-5	few	TRBV12-3/TRBV12-4	.	CASSLNRVDQPQHF	TGTGCCAGCAGTTTAAACAGGGTGGATCAGCCCCAGCATTTT
TRBJ2-1	.	TRBV29-1	.	CSVLPRGFGQETQFF	TGCAGCGTCCTCCCTAGGGGTTTTGGGCAAGAGACCCAGTTCTTC